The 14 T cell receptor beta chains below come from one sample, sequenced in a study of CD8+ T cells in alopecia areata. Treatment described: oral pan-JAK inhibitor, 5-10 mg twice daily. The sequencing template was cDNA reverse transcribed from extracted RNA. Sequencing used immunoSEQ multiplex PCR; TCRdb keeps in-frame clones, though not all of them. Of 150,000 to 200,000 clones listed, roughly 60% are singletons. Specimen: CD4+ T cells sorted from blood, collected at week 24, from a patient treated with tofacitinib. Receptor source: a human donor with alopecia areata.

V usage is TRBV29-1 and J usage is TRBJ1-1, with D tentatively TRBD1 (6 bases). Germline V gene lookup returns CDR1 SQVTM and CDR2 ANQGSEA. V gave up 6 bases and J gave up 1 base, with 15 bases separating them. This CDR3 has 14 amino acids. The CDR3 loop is CSVDGQRSNTEAFF. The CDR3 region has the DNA TGCAGCGTCGACGGACAGAGGTCGAACACTGAAGCTTTCTTT.

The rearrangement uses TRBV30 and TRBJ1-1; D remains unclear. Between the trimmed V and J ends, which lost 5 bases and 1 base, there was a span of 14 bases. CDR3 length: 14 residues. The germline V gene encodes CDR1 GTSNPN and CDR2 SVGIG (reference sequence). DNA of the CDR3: TGTGCCTGGGTTTTCAAGGGCCGGAACACTGAAGCTTTCTTT. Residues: CAWVFKGRNTEAFF.

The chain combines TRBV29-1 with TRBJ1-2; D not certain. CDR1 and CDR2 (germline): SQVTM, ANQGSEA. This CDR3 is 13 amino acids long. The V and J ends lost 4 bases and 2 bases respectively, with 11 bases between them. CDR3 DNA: TGCAGCGTTGTGAATGGCCAGAACTATGGCTACACCTTC. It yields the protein CSVVNGQNYGYTF.

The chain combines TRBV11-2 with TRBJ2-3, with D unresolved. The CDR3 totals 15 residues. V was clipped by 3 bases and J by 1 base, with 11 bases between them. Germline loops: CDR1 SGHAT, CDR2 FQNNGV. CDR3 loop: CASSLVGFGTDTQYF. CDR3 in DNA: TGTGCCAGCAGCTTGGTCGGTTTTGGCACAGATACGCAGTATTTT. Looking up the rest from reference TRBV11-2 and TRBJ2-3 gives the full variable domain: EAGVAQSPRYKIIEKRQSVAFWCNPISGHATLYWYQQILGQGPKLLIQFQNNGVVDDSQLPKDRFSAERLKGVDSTLKIQPAKLEDSAVYLCASSLVGFGTDTQYFGPGTRLTVL.

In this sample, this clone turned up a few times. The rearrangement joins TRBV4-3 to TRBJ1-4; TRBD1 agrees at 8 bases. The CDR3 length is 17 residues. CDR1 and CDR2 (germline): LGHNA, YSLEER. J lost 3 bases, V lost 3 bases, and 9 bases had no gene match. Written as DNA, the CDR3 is TGCGCCAGCAGCCAGACCAGGGGGCGGGCAGCTAATGAAAAACTGTTTTTT. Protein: CASSQTRGRAANEKLFF.

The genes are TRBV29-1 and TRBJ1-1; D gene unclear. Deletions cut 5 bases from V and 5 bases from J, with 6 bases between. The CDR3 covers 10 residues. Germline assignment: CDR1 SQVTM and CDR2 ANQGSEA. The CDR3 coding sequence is TGCAGCGTTTCACTTACTGAAGCTTTCTTT. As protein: CSVSLTEAFF.

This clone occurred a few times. The CDR3 loop is CATRANVLTF. The CDR3 coding sequence is TGTGCCACCAGGGCCAACGTCCTGACTTTC. The V gene is TRBV6-1, the J gene TRBJ2-6; D is unclear. Germline V gene data show CDR1 as MNHNS and CDR2 as SASEGT. The CDR3 totals 10 residues. Trimming shortened V by 10 bases and J by 5 bases, and 3 bases separated the two germline ends.

Here the CDR3 reads CAWSPPTAGYTF. In nucleotides, the CDR3 is TGTGCCTGGAGCCCACCCACGGCTGGCTACACCTTC. The chain is built from TRBV30 and TRBJ1-2, with D unclear. The CDR3 is made up of 12 amino acids. Germline V CDR1 and CDR2: GTSNPN, SVGIG (reference sequence). The germline V and J ends were trimmed by 3 bases and 7 bases, with 12 bases remaining between them. The full variable domain, with the rest looked up from reference TRBV30 and TRBJ1-2, is SQTIHQWPATLVQPVGSPLSLECTVEGTSNPNLYWYRQAAGRGLQLLFYSVGIGQISSEVPQNLSASRPQDRQFILSSKKLLLSDSGFYLCAWSPPTAGYTFGSGTRLTVV.

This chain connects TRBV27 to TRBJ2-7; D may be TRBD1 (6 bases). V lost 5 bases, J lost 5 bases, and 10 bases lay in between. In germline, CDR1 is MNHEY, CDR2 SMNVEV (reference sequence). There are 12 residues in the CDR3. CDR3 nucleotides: TGTGCCAGCAGTGTACCAGGGGACGAGCAGTACTTC. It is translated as CASSVPGDEQYF.

The CDR3 loop is CASSEAGRLNYNEQFF. The CDR3 DNA is TGTGCCAGCAGTGAAGCCGGACGACTGAACTACAATGAGCAGTTCTTC. The chain combines TRBV2 with TRBJ2-1; D is uncertain. The CDR3 is 16 amino acids. The germline V and J ends were trimmed by 0 bases and 3 bases, with 12 bases remaining between them. The V gene's germline CDR1 is SNHLY and CDR2 FYNNEI. The entire variable domain, with the rest obtained from reference TRBV2 and TRBJ2-1, is as follows: EPEVTQTPSHQVTQMGQEVILRCVPISNHLYFYWYRQILGQKVEFLVSFYNNEISEKSEIFDDQFSVERPDGSNFTLKIRSTKLEDSAMYFCASSEAGRLNYNEQFFGPGTRLTVL.

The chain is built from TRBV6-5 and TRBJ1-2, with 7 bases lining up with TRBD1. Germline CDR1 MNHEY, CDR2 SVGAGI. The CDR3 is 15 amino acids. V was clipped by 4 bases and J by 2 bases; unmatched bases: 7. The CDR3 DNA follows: TGTGCCAGCAGTTCCCAAGGGGGCAGGAACTATGGCTACACCTTC. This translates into CASSSQGGRNYGYTF.

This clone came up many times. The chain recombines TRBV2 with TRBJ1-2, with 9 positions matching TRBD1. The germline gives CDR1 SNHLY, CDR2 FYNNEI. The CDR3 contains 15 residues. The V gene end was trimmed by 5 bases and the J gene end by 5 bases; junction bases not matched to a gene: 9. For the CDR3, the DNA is TGTGCCAGCAGTATTCGGGACAGGGAAGGGTATGGCTACACCTTC. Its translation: CASSIRDREGYGYTF.

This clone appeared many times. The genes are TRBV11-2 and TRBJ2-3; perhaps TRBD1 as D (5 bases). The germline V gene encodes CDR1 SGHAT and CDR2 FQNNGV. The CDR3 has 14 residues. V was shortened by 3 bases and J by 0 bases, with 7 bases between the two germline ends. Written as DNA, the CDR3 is TGTGCCAGCAGCTTGACAGCTAGCACAGATACGCAGTATTTT. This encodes CASSLTASTDTQYF. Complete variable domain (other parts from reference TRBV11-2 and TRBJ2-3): EAGVAQSPRYKIIEKRQSVAFWCNPISGHATLYWYQQILGQGPKLLIQFQNNGVVDDSQLPKDRFSAERLKGVDSTLKIQPAKLEDSAVYLCASSLTASTDTQYFGPGTRLTVL.

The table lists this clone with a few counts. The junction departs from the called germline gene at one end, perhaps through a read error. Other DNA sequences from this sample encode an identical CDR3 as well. In DNA, the CDR3 is TGCAGCGTCGAAGGACAGATGAACACTGAAGCTTTCTTT. Amino acid sequence: CSVEGQMNTEAFF. The V and J genes are TRBV29-1 and TRBJ1-1; possibly TRBD1 for D (6 bases). The germline gives CDR1 SQVTM, CDR2 ANQGSEA. This CDR3 is built from 13 residues.